This TCR beta chain came from a study of T cells in Graves' hyperthyroidism and ophthalmopathy. Study results and limitations: Ophthalmopathy, as predicted by the model, came a median around 7 months after the prediction.

From germline, CDR1 is SQVTM and CDR2 ANQGSEA. Deletions cut 2 bases from V and 0 bases from J, with 7 bases between. This CDR3 comprises 14 residues. Researchers took RNA transcripts and amplified the TCR beta CDR3 regions from them. The HTBI primer set served for first-round RT-PCR of the TCR CDR3. TCRdb ran MiXCR on the multiplex PCR reads and lists one entry per CDR3 protein. The table includes around 100,000 distinct CDR3 sequences, 47% detected once. This clonotype is a singleton in its sample. Antigen specificity is unknown. Graves' hyperthyroidism without ophthalmopathy progression within 18 months was termed stable.

Sequencing was performed on blood. This sequence was found in a man aged 35-49 years with Graves' hyperthyroidism. The chain joins TRBV29-1 to TRBJ1-4; D may be TRBD1 (5 bases). The CDR3 loop reads CSVEWGATNEKLFF. As DNA, the CDR3 is TGCAGCGTTGAATGGGGGGCAACTAATGAAAAACTGTTTTTT.